The next 3 T cell receptor beta chains were all read from a single sample in a study of T cells after yellow fever vaccination. Each CDR3 protein is one row after TCRdb ran MiXCR on the 5' RACE reads. The sample contains about 85,000 distinct CDR3 sequences, roughly 15% of which appear only once. This specimen was CD8+ T cells not binding an NS4B(214-222) dextramer, sorted from PBMCs, taken more than 20 days after the first yellow fever vaccination. Receptor source: a man between 18 and 29 years old who received the YFV17D yellow fever vaccine.

This clonotype was picked up a small number of times. The chain links TRBV9 to TRBJ1-5; D gene ambiguous. The CDR3 contains 15 residues. The germline gives CDR1 SGDLS, CDR2 YYNGEE. Trimming cost V 0 bases and J 1 base, with 8 bases left between them. In DNA, the CDR3 is TGTGCCAGCAGCGTAGAAGGTGGGAGCAATCAGCCCCAGCATTTT. It is translated as CASSVEGGSNQPQHF. Full variable domain (outside the CDR3, taken from reference TRBV9 and TRBJ1-5): DSGVTQTPKHLITATGQRVTLRCSPRSGDLSVYWYQQSLDQGLQFLIQYYNGEERAKGNILERFSAQQFPDLHSELNLSSLELGDSALYFCASSVEGGSNQPQHFGDGTRLSIL.

This clonotype was detected only a few times. The chain employs TRBV20-1 and TRBJ2-3, with 10 bases lining up with TRBD2. There are 15 residues in the CDR3. The V gene end was trimmed by 2 bases and the J gene end by 1 base; junction bases not matched to a gene: 3. Germline lookup yields CDR1 DFQATT and CDR2 SNEGSKA (reference sequence). CDR3 in amino acids: CSARLLAGRTDTQYF. The CDR3 nucleotides read TGCAGTGCTAGATTACTAGCGGGGCGCACAGATACGCAGTATTTT.

This chain connects TRBV27 to TRBJ2-6; D is undetermined. Between the trimmed V and J ends, which lost 7 bases and 0 bases, there was a span of 10 bases. Germline CDR1 and CDR2: MNHEY and SMNVEV (reference sequence). CDR3 length: 15 residues. The CDR3 loop is CASTTGSSGANVLTF. The CDR3 nucleotides read TGTGCCAGCACAACGGGCAGCTCTGGGGCCAACGTCCTGACTTTC.